This TCR beta chain is from a study of T-cell memory formation after mild COVID-19. Only a few counts were recorded for this clonotype. TCRdb reprocessed the 5' RACE reads via MiXCR and lists one record per CDR3 protein. The sample has more than 250,000 distinct CDR3 sequences; approximately 16% are singletons. This TCR was recovered from a man between 18 and 29 years old who had mild COVID-19 (a few samples of this study predate the infection). Cell type and time point are not known. Sequencing was carried out using PBMCs or a T cell subset sorted from them (not recorded which).

The CDR3 region is CAWSRQGRREQYF. CDR3 nucleotides: TGTGCCTGGAGTAGACAGGGGCGAAGGGAGCAGTACTTC. The gene calls are TRBV30 and TRBJ2-7, with 8 bases matching TRBD1. This CDR3 contains 13 residues. Trimming removed 2 bases from V and 7 bases from J; junction bases left unmatched: 7. Germline-derived CDR1 and CDR2 are GTSNPN and SVGIG (reference sequence).